This T cell receptor (beta chain) was found in a study of T-cell reconstitution after alpha-beta-depleted transplantation in children. This clonotype showed up many times. Germline CDR1 DFQATT, CDR2 SNEGSKA (reference sequence). The CDR3 spans 11 residues. Between the trimmed V and J ends, which lost 3 bases and 18 bases, there was a span of 15 bases. Unique molecular identifiers were built into the TCRbeta library. TCRdb used MiXCR to reprocess the PCR reads, holding one entry per CDR3 protein. The sample consists of roughly 120,000 distinct CDR3 sequences, 23% of them appearing once. This clonotype originated in a male patient between 2 and 10 years old who had a stem cell transplant for chronic granulomatous disease, so the T cells may come from the graft donor. The J gene is TRBJ2-6, the V gene TRBV20-1; D is perhaps TRBD2 (6 bases). Here the sequenced sample was PBMCs, mostly from graft donor cells, taken 180 days after TCRalphabeta/CD19-depleted stem cell transplant. The CDR3 coding sequence is TGCAGTGCTAGGGTCACAGGAGGGGAGACTTTC. Amino acids: CSARVTGGETF.